This is a list of T cell receptor beta chains from one sample in a study of response to subunit inactivated influenza vaccine. TCRdb passed the RT-PCR reads through MiXCR, listing each CDR3 protein once. The sample records hundreds of thousands of distinct CDR3 sequences, around 9.9% being singletons. The source was PBMCs from blood, collected roughly 47 days after vaccination. All receptors come from a man aged 50-60 years who received an inactivated influenza vaccine. CDR3s include the opening cysteine and the closing phenylalanine or tryptophan. A D gene is named only where the DNA matches it firmly. For some rows the clone size is stated as once, few or many, or as a class when expanded; others skip it.

TRBJ2-5 - - TRBV20-1 TGCAGTGCTAGACTGCCCGCAGCCGAGACCCAGTACTTC CSARLPAAETQYF
TRBJ2-1 - TRBD2 TRBV20-1 TGCAGTGCTAGGCCCGGGACTAGCGGAGCCTACAATGAGCAGTTCTTC CSARPGTSGAYNEQFF
TRBJ2-7 few TRBD2 TRBV11-1 TGTGCCAGCAGCTTACCCTCCTTAGCGGGAGAATGGATTTATGTCTCCTACGAGCAGTACTTC CASSLPSLAGEWIYVSYEQYF
TRBJ2-5 many TRBD1 TRBV5-4 TGTGCCAGCAGCTACGGGACAGGGGGCAGAGAGACCCAGTACTTC CASSYGTGGRETQYF
TRBJ2-1 few TRBD2 TRBV20-1 TGCAGTGCTCCGGAACTAGCGGGAGTAGGGAATGAGCAGTTCTTC CSAPELAGVGNEQFF
TRBJ2-5 - - TRBV5-1 TGCGCCAGCAGCTTGTCTGGTTGGGAGACCCAGTACTTC CASSLSGWETQYF
TRBJ2-5 - - TRBV28 TGTGCCAGCAGCCGCCACCCGACCCAGTACTTC CASSRHPTQYF
TRBJ2-2 few TRBD2 TRBV28 TGTGCCAGTAGAAGAGCGGGGGGACGAAACACCGGGGAGCTGTTTTTT CASRRAGGRNTGELFF
TRBJ1-1 many - TRBV11-2 TGTGCCAGCAGCTTAGTGGTGGGCACTGAAGCTTTCTTT CASSLVVGTEAFF
TRBJ2-7 many - TRBV11-2 TGTGCCAGCAGCACACTAACAGGGGGGGTCCTACGATTGCAGTACTTC CASSTLTGGVLRLQYF
TRBJ2-7 few - TRBV6-2/TRBV6-3 TGTGCCAGCAAATTCAACGGGGAGACCTACGAGCAGTACTTC CASKFNGETYEQYF
TRBJ2-7 - TRBD1 TRBV6-2/TRBV6-3 TGTGCCAGCAGCGAGAACCGGGACAGAGGACCCTACGAGCAGTACTTC CASSENRDRGPYEQYF
TRBJ2-2 few - TRBV5-5 TGTGCCAGCAGTTCCTTAGGAGGTCCCGGGGAGCTGTTTTTT CASSSLGGPGELFF
TRBJ2-7 once - TRBV30 TGTGCCTGGAGTGTACAGGCAGCCGGCTACGAGCAGTACTTC CAWSVQAAGYEQYF
TRBJ1-1 few - TRBV28 TGTGCCAGCAGGTCCCTGGAGGGGGACACTGAAGCTTTCTTT CASRSLEGDTEAFF
TRBJ2-1 - - TRBV5-1 TGCGCCAGCAGCGTTGGACAGTCCTACAATGAGCAGTTCTTC CASSVGQSYNEQFF
TRBJ2-3 many TRBD2 TRBV7-2 TGTGCCAGCAGCTTAGATCCTAGCGGGAGGGCCTATCAGTATTTT CASSLDPSGRAYQYF
TRBJ2-7 few TRBD1 TRBV5-6 TGTGCCAGCAGCTCACCGGGACAGGGCGAATTAGTTGAGTACTTC CASSSPGQGELVEYF
TRBJ2-5 few - TRBV12-3/TRBV12-4 TGTGCCAGCAGTTTAGCCGGCCAGTCGGAGACCCAGTACTTC CASSLAGQSETQYF
TRBJ1-2 few - TRBV12-3/TRBV12-4 TGTGCCAGCAGCGAGGGTTTTTCGGGCTACACCTTC CASSEGFSGYTF
TRBJ2-1 few - TRBV7-2 TGTGCCAGCAGCTTTACTACCAGCTCCTACAATGAGCAGTTCTTC CASSFTTSSYNEQFF
TRBJ2-6 - - TRBV6-2/TRBV6-3 TGTGCCAGCAGAGACTCGGGGGCTGGGGCCAACGTCCTGACTTTC CASRDSGAGANVLTF
TRBJ1-2 many TRBD1 TRBV28 TGTGCCACGGGACAGGGATATAATAACTATGGCTACACCTTC CATGQGYNNYGYTF
TRBJ2-5 - - TRBV5-5 TGTGCCAGCAGCTTGATCATCGCGGAGACCCAGTACTTC CASSLIIAETQYF
TRBJ1-2 - - TRBV28 TGTGCCAGCAGACAAAACAGCTATGATGGTGGCTACACCTTC CASRQNSYDGGYTF
TRBJ2-1 many - TRBV15 TGTGCCACCAGCAGAGCCCTAGGGTCGGAAGCGGTTTACAATGAGCAGTTCTTC CATSRALGSEAVYNEQFF
TRBJ2-5 - - TRBV5-1 TGCGCCAGCAGCTCTCGGGGGCCCGAAGAGACCCAGTACTTC CASSSRGPEETQYF
TRBJ2-1 - TRBD2 TRBV6-2/TRBV6-3 TGTGCCAGCGGCGGAGCGGGAATCGATGAGCAGTTCTTC CASGGAGIDEQFF
TRBJ1-4 - - TRBV7-8 TGTGCCAGCAGCTTAGGACAGGTGCCTAATGAAAAACTGTTTTTT CASSLGQVPNEKLFF
TRBJ2-7 - TRBD2 TRBV6-5 TGTGCCAGCAGTTACGAAAGCGGGAGGCTATCCTACGAGCAGTACTTC CASSYESGRLSYEQYF
TRBJ2-5 few - TRBV5-1 TGCGCCAGCAGCTTGGGACGGGATGAGACCCAGTACTTC CASSLGRDETQYF
TRBJ2-7 - TRBD1 TRBV18 TGTGCCAGCTCGGCCGGGACAGGGGTGAGATACGAGCAGTACTTC CASSAGTGVRYEQYF
TRBJ2-7 many TRBD1 TRBV6-2/TRBV6-3 TGTGCCAGCAGCCAGGGACAGATCAACCTCTACGAGCAGTACTTC CASSQGQINLYEQYF
TRBJ2-2 few - TRBV9 TGTGCCAGCAGCGTAGCCAGGACCGGGGAGCTGTTTTTT CASSVARTGELFF
TRBJ2-7 many TRBD2 TRBV5-1 TGCGCCAGCAGCAGCGGGACCTCCATAGCCTACGAGCAGTACTTC CASSSGTSIAYEQYF
TRBJ2-3 - - TRBV29-1 TGCAGCGTCCCGGAGGGGCCCCCAGATACGCAGTATTTT CSVPEGPPDTQYF
TRBJ1-3 few - TRBV4-3 TGCGCCAGCAGCCAAGATCAAGCGAGTAGCTCTGGAAACACCATATATTTT CASSQDQASSSGNTIYF
TRBJ2-7 - TRBD1 TRBV11-2 TGTGCCAGCAGCGACAGGGACAGTACGCCGTCCTACGAGCAGTACTTC CASSDRDSTPSYEQYF
TRBJ1-1 many - TRBV5-1 TGCGCCAGCAGCCCTCTGGGGACCCTGAACACTGAAGCTTTCTTT CASSPLGTLNTEAFF
TRBJ2-7 few - TRBV20-1 TGCAGTGCTGAGGCCCCCCCGGGGGCCAATCCCTACGAGCAGTACTTC CSAEAPPGANPYEQYF
TRBJ1-1 many - TRBV5-1 TGCGCCAGCAGCTTGGATGGGACCGGTATGAACACTGAAGCTTTCTTT CASSLDGTGMNTEAFF